The clone carrying this T cell receptor beta chain has ten or more counts. Its specificity is not known. CDR3 length: 13 residues. Germline V CDR1 and CDR2: MNHNS, SASEGT. Trimming left V 6 bases short and J 8 bases short, with 16 bases between. The entry originates in a study of identical twins. A universal primer site was added by template switching, and unique molecular identifiers were carried by the cDNA. MiXCR was run by TCRdb on the 5' RACE reads, yielding one entry per CDR3 protein. The data show approximately 670,000 distinct CDR3 sequences, around 6% seen once. Study-level results: Some out-of-frame alpha sequences were shared by twins, and these showed excess low generation probability. While abundant cord blood beta clonotypes carried fewer insertions, memory repertoires showed no such pattern.

Material: naive T cells sorted from blood. The V and J genes are TRBV6-1 and TRBJ1-2; TRBD1 is a possible D gene (5 bases). The TCR sequence derives from a man younger than 35 in good health. This chain's CDR3 is CASRPARGDGYTF. The DNA for the CDR3 is TGTGCCAGCAGGCCCGCTCGAGGGGACGGCTACACCTTC.